The present T cell receptor (beta chain) was sequenced within a study of cytomegalovirus exposure and HLA in healthy donors. In the study overall: In an earlier analysis, some 110 million unique TCR beta sequences were found from 150 million to 200 million T cells. Broader study findings: In an earlier analysis, most TCR beta V segments were productive about 87% or about 30% of the time. CMV serostatus alone was available as immune exposure information. Many donors shared some public TCRs, even though most TCR sequences were rare.

The PCR was carried out with 60 Vbeta primers and 13 Jbeta primers. Data came from immunoSEQ multiplex PCR; TCRdb stores just in-frame clones and leaves some out. The sample consists of some 150,000 clones, 75% to 85% of them appearing once. Details on this clone: Its antigen is currently unknown.

The germline gives CDR1 LGHNA, CDR2 YNFKEQ. Trimming cost V 4 bases and J 4 bases; bases outside gene matches: 5. The CDR3 runs 16 residues. The chain joins TRBV4-2 to TRBJ2-3; 13 positions match TRBD2. The material sequenced was PBMCs. This sequence originates from a female donor in good health and CMV-seronegative. CDR3 nucleotide sequence: TGTGCCAGCAGCCTACTAGCGGGGGGGCTGTCAGATACGCAGTATTTT. It yields the protein CASSLLAGGLSDTQYF.